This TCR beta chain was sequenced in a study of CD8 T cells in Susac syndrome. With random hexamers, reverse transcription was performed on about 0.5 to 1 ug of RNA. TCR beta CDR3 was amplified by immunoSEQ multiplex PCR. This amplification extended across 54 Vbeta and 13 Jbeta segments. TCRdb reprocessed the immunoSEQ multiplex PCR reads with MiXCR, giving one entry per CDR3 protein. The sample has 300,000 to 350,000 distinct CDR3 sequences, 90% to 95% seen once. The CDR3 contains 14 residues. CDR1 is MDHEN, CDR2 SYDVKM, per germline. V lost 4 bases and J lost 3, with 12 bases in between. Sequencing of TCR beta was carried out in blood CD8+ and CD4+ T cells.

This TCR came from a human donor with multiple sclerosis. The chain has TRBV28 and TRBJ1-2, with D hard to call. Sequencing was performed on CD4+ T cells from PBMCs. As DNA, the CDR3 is TGTGCCAGCAGTTCCCCAGGTTTAGACTATGGCTACACCTTC. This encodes CASSSPGLDYGYTF.